This TCR beta chain emerged from a study of blood T cell repertoires in COVID-19. Study at large: Sources were T cells, B-cell-depleted T cells, or PBMCs; the material itself was cDNA or gDNA.

Original data processing: Reference gene primer amplification yielded estimated nucleated cell counts. The assay was immunoSEQ multiplex PCR, and TCRdb's table has in-frame clones only and misses some. V, J and clone size reflect that table, while D and trimming were determined from the DNA. The sample contains roughly 290,000 clones, 70% to 90% of which appear only once. There are 15 residues in the CDR3. Germline values: CDR1 KGHSH, CDR2 LQKENI. V was shortened by 4 bases and J by 1 base, with 14 bases between the two germline ends. Participant age was roughly 18 to 89 years, and participants resided in 20 to 30 US areas. Participants' reported clinical history set cohort assignment.

Input material: PBMCs or T cells enriched from blood (not recorded which). The sequence derives from a woman aged 40 to 55 who had recovered from COVID-19. V and J are TRBV18 and TRBJ2-7; D not certain. CDR3 nucleotides: TGTGCCAGCTCACGCGAGTTACCTAATTCCTACGAGCAGTACTTC. This codes for CASSRELPNSYEQYF.